The source of this TCR beta chain is a study of blood T cell repertoires in COVID-19. Sequenced by immunoSEQ multiplex PCR; TCRdb stores in-frame clones only, minus some. The repertoire holds some 85,000 clones, with 89% as singletons. This clonotype originated in a man in his forties or fifties with acute or convalescent COVID-19. The sequenced sample consisted of peripheral blood.

The CDR3 nucleotides are TGCGCCAGCAGCTTGGACAGGGTGACCTACGAGCAGTACTTC. Translation gives CASSLDRVTYEQYF. V and J are TRBV5-1 and TRBJ2-7; D perhaps matches TRBD1 (6 bases). Per germline, CDR1 SGHRS and CDR2 YFSETQ. The CDR3 extends over 14 amino acids. The V end lost 0 bases, the J end lost 2 bases, and 9 bases lay between the germline ends. Full variable domain (rest looked up from reference TRBV5-1 and TRBJ2-7): KAGVTQTPRYLIKTRGQQVTLSCSPISGHRSVSWYQQTPGQGLQFLFEYFSETQRNKGNFPGRFSGRQFSNSRSEMNVSTLELGDSALYLCASSLDRVTYEQYFGPGTRLTVT.